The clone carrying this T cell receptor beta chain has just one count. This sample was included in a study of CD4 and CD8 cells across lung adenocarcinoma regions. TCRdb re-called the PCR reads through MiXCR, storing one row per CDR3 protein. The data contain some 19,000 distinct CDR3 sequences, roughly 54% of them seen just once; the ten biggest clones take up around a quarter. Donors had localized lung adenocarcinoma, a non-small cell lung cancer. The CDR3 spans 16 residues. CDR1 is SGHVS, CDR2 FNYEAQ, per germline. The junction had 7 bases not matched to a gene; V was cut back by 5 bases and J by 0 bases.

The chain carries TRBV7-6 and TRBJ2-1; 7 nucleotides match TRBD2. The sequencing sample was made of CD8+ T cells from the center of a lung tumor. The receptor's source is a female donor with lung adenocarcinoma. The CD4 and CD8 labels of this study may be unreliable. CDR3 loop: CASSPFGGSSYNEQFF. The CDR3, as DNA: TGTGCCAGCAGCCCGTTTGGCGGGAGCTCCTACAATGAGCAGTTCTTC.